Following are 4 T cell receptor beta chains from one sample sequenced in a study of cytomegalovirus exposure and HLA in healthy donors. PCR was performed using 60 Vbeta and 13 Jbeta primers. Using immunoSEQ multiplex PCR, the repertoire was profiled, and TCRdb retains in-frame clones only, with some absent. The sample holds approximately 60,000 clones, about 80% seen once. Input material: PBMCs. The receptors stem from a man in his forties in good health and CMV-seronegative.

The chain carries TRBV7-2 and TRBJ2-2, with 10 bases fitting TRBD2. The V and J ends lost 9 bases and 1 base, in that order; junction bases with no gene match: 2. The length of the CDR3 is 14 residues. Germline-derived CDR1 and CDR2 are SGHTA and FQGNSA. The DNA of the CDR3 is TGTGCCAGTGCTAGCGGGGGGAACACCGGGGAGCTGTTTTTT. It specifies CASASGGNTGELFF.

The sample holds one count of this clone. The CDR3 nucleotides read TGTGCCAGCAGCGTAGCCGGCGGGGAAGGAGCTTTCTTT. It encodes CASSVAGGEGAFF. The chain couples TRBV9 to TRBJ1-1; D ambiguous. CDR1 SGDLS and CDR2 YYNGEE come from the germline V gene. The V end lost 0 bases, the J end lost 10 bases, and 13 bases lay between the germline ends. The CDR3 covers 13 residues.

This chain uses TRBV9 with TRBJ2-1, with 9 bases matching TRBD2. With V trimmed by 0 bases and J by 5 bases, 6 bases remained unmatched. Germline assignment: CDR1 SGDLS and CDR2 YYNGEE. The CDR3 has 16 residues. CDR3 sequence (DNA): TGTGCCAGCAGCGTAGGACCTAGCGGGGTGAACAATGAGCAGTTCTTC. This encodes CASSVGPSGVNNEQFF.

J is TRBJ1-1 and V is TRBV30; D is unresolved. CDR1 GTSNPN and CDR2 SVGIG come from the germline V gene (reference sequence). The CDR3 has 12 amino acids. V lost 5 bases, J lost 6 bases, and 13 bases lay in between. In DNA form, the CDR3 reads TGTGCCTGGGGCAGAGGTACCGCTGAAGCTTTCTTT. Translation: CAWGRGTAEAFF.